Sequencing of this T cell receptor beta chain was carried out in a study of metastatic and nonmetastatic thyroid tumors (TCRdb year 2020). About the study as a whole: Repertoires from peripheral blood and from tumor or nodule tissue samples of malignant and benign thyroid patients were compared. Study-level results and caveats: TCR beta diversity was reported as significantly higher in malignant tumors than in benign nodules, in both blood and tumor samples.

Libraries were prepared through PCR. Instrument on record: Illumina HiSeq 4000. The TCR beta-chain CDR3 region of each patient was profiled by high-throughput sequencing. The authors processed their data as follows. The researchers built a classifier to tell apart papillary thyroid cancer patients with distant metastasis, based on CDR3 differences among clinicopathological groups. The Shannon index was used to assess repertoire diversity, and the Morisita-Horn index was used to assess tumor-blood repertoire similarity. In-frame beta chains were kept once TCRdb had trimmed the public reads at Q25 with fastp and called clones with MiXCR. TCRdb, not the authors, supplied the V and J calls. This sample comprises 53,000 or so clones, 20% to 25% of them detected only once. Of the sample, 4% to 5% is held by the ten largest clones. V is pared back by 1 base and J by 1 base, with 7 bases lying between the germline termini. From cysteine to phenylalanine, the CDR3 is 14 amino acids long. The entry retains the CDR3 DNA only, 42 bases that are in frame from base 1.

No patient had received any treatment before thyroid surgery. Using T-cell receptor beta sequencing, the researchers looked back retrospectively at clinical samples from patients, gathered between the early 2010s and the late 2010s. This clone was seen repeatedly, ten times or more. Its antigen target is currently unknown. Within one base of it there is no much larger clone, and no base qualities were kept. Other DNA sequences from this sample encode an identical CDR3 as well. This sequence was found in a female donor with papillary thyroid cancer or a benign thyroid nodule (not recorded which). Some clones in this sample may be carry-over from other donors' samples. The rearranged chain carries TRBV12-3 or TRBV12-4 and TRBJ2-5; the D gene assignment is ambiguous. Sequences were obtained from blood. The CDR3 is CASSLGRIQETQYF. The DNA sequence is given as TGTGCCAGCAGTTTAGGGCGGATCCAAGAGACCCAGTACTTC.